The present TCR beta chain was sequenced within a study of control samples from healthy donors and cancer patients. V lost 5 bases and J lost 1, with 6 bases in between. The CDR3 sequence is 14 residues long. Germline CDR1 reads SGHAT; CDR2 reads FQNNGV. Data came from immunoSEQ multiplex PCR; TCRdb stores just in-frame clones and leaves some out. The repertoire holds 85,000 to 120,000 clones, with about 91% as singletons. The gene calls are TRBV11-2 and TRBJ2-6; D gene unclear. Sequenced sample: blood. This receptor was taken from a woman aged 18-29 years in good health. DNA for the CDR3: TGTGCCAGCAGCCTCTTGTCTGGGGCCAACGTCCTGACTTTC. This sequence encodes CASSLLSGANVLTF.